The present entry profiles one T cell receptor (beta chain) with its context. The CDR3 consists of 13 residues. CDR1 and CDR2 from the germline V gene are SQVTM and ANQGSEA. V was pared by 7 bases and J by 2 bases, with 14 bases between. Sequenced by immunoSEQ multiplex PCR; TCRdb stores in-frame clones only, minus some. This sample yields about 480,000 clones, of which 70% to 90% are seen a single time; approximately 12% belongs to the top ten. The data were obtained in a study of blood T cell repertoires in COVID-19. The TCR comes from a woman between 50 and 59 years old with COVID-19, enrolled during active disease. The V call is TRBV29-1, the J call TRBJ1-1; D unclear. Sequenced material: peripheral blood. CDR3 sequence (DNA): TGCAGCGCGGAGGTCGGGGTTAACACTGAAGCTTTCTTT. Residues: CSAEVGVNTEAFF.